This passage covers 21 T cell receptor beta chains from one sample sequenced in a study of blood T cells in healthy people across ages. Through a sample-barcoded 5' primer and a J-beta primer mix, a second PCR was run for about 7 to 12 cycles. TCRdb passed the 5' RACE reads through MiXCR, listing each CDR3 protein once. This sample yields 700,000 to 850,000 distinct CDR3 sequences, of which approximately 35% are seen a single time; around 13% belongs to the top ten. The sample was blood. These receptors all stem from a man younger than 30 in good health.

This clonotype has only a few counts. The chain has TRBV4-2 and TRBJ2-1, with a weak D call TRBD2 (6 bases). This CDR3 contains 15 residues. V was clipped by 0 bases and J by 7 bases, with 13 bases between them. CDR1 and CDR2 (germline): LGHNA, YNFKEQ. CDR3 DNA sequence: TGTGCCAGCAGCCAAGAGAGCGGGCGTTGGAATGAGCAGTTCTTC. As protein: CASSQESGRWNEQFF.

Many counts were recorded for this clonotype. The genes are TRBV9 and TRBJ2-5, with 7 positions matching TRBD2. The CDR3 extends over 12 amino acids. V gave up 6 bases and J gave up 5 bases; unmatched junction bases: 4. Per germline, CDR1 SGDLS and CDR2 YYNGEE. The CDR3 reads CASKGRGETQYF. In nucleotides, the CDR3 is TGTGCCAGCAAAGGGAGGGGCGAGACCCAGTACTTC.

This clonotype was observed a handful of times. The CDR3 reads CASSSDRGHYNEQFF. In DNA, the CDR3 is TGTGCCAGCAGCTCGGACAGGGGGCACTACAATGAGCAGTTCTTC. The chain couples TRBV5-6 to TRBJ2-1, with 11 bases identical to TRBD1. Germline CDR1 SGHDT, CDR2 YYEEEE. V shed 3 bases, J shed 3 bases, and the junction held 2 bases outside the gene matches. The CDR3 consists of 15 residues.

The chain carries TRBV6-2 or TRBV6-3 and TRBJ1-2; 7 bases fit TRBD1. The CDR3 runs 13 residues. Germline-derived CDR1 and CDR2 are MNHEY and SVGEGT. J lost 4 bases, V lost 9 bases, and 8 bases had no gene match. CDR3 residues: CASGETGTYGYTF. The DNA for the CDR3 is TGTGCCAGTGGTGAGACAGGGACCTATGGCTACACCTTC.

This chain links TRBV11-2 with TRBJ2-2; D possibly uses TRBD1 or TRBD2 (5 bases each). There are 16 residues in the CDR3. CDR1 and CDR2 from the germline V gene are SGHAT and FQNNGV. Trimming shortened V by 5 bases and J by 3 bases, and 16 bases separated the two germline ends. The CDR3 loop reads CASSPRRVRDTGELFF. Here the CDR3 DNA reads TGTGCCAGCAGCCCCCGCAGGGTGAGGGACACCGGGGAGCTGTTTTTT. The full variable domain, with the rest looked up from reference TRBV11-2 and TRBJ2-2, is EAGVAQSPRYKIIEKRQSVAFWCNPISGHATLYWYQQILGQGPKLLIQFQNNGVVDDSQLPKDRFSAERLKGVDSTLKIQPAKLEDSAVYLCASSPRRVRDTGELFFGEGSRLTVL.

V usage is TRBV28 and J usage is TRBJ2-3; TRBD2 aligns across 10 bases. CDR3 length: 14 residues. Germline V gene sequence: CDR1 MDHEN, CDR2 SYDVKM. CDR3 region: CAYGPSGGADTQYF. In nucleotides, the CDR3 is TGTGCTTACGGGCCTAGCGGGGGTGCAGATACGCAGTATTTT.

This clonotype was detected only a few times. The V and J genes are TRBV29-1 and TRBJ2-5; TRBD1 might be the D (6 bases). The V gene's germline CDR1 is SQVTM and CDR2 ANQGSEA. The ends were cut back, 7 bases at V and 5 bases at J, with 17 bases in the middle. There are 13 residues in the CDR3. In nucleotides, the CDR3 is TGCAGCGCCGAAACAGGGAAAGGGGAGACCCAGTACTTC. Protein: CSAETGKGETQYF.

This clonotype was counted at least ten times. The chain employs TRBV4-2 and TRBJ1-5, with 7 bases fitting TRBD1. J gave up 7 bases and V 4 bases, and 19 bases lay outside the gene matches. The CDR3 sequence is 18 residues long. CDR1 and CDR2 from the germline V gene are LGHNA and YNFKEQ. The CDR3 region is CASSPGQSLSTRGQPQHF. The DNA for the CDR3 is TGTGCCAGCAGCCCGGGACAGTCTCTTTCGACCCGTGGCCAGCCCCAGCATTTT.

This clonotype has ten or more counts. The chain employs TRBV7-8 and TRBJ2-3; tentative D call: TRBD1 (6 bases). The V end was cut by 5 bases, the J end by 4 bases, with 13 bases between. The CDR3 runs to 14 residues. Germline V lookup: CDR1 SGHVS, CDR2 FQNEAQ. The CDR3 sequence: CASSRGQSSDTQYF. The CDR3 DNA sequence: TGTGCCAGCAGCCGAGGACAGAGCTCAGATACGCAGTATTTT.

The count of this clonotype is one. This chain links TRBV20-1 with TRBJ2-1, with 11 bases fitting TRBD2. Trimming removed 5 bases from V and 4 bases from J; junction bases left unmatched: 10. The CDR3 is made up of 16 amino acids. Looked up from germline, CDR1 is DFQATT and CDR2 is SNEGSKA (reference sequence). The CDR3 coding sequence is TGCAGTGCTTCCCGCCCCCTAGCGGGAGGTTACAATGAGCAGTTCTTC. Translation: CSASRPLAGGYNEQFF.

About this clonotype itself: Its ends do not fully match the called genes, so a read error is possible. This chain links TRBV7-2 with TRBJ1-2; D is possibly TRBD1 (6 bases). CDR3 length: 15 amino acids. Looked up from germline, CDR1 is SGHTA and CDR2 is FQGNSA. CDR3 loop: CASTLTGGLDYGYTF. In DNA form, the CDR3 reads TGTGCCAGCACCTTAACGGGGGGCCTAGACTATGGCTACACCTTC.

V usage is TRBV25-1 and J usage is TRBJ2-7; TRBD1 matches 8 bases. Trimming cost V 5 bases and J 5 bases; bases outside gene matches: 5. Germline-derived CDR1 and CDR2 are MGHDK and SYGVNS. The CDR3 has 13 amino acids. The CDR3 spells CASSRTGLDEQYF. The DNA of the CDR3 is TGTGCCAGCAGTCGGACAGGGCTGGACGAGCAGTACTTC.

The chain employs TRBV6-6 and TRBJ1-4, with 9 bases lining up with TRBD1. Germline V gene sequence: CDR1 MNHNY, CDR2 SVGAGI (reference sequence). V was clipped by 7 bases and J by 1 base; unmatched bases: 4. The CDR3 is 15 residues long. The CDR3 here is CASTRDRVTNEKLFF. DNA for the CDR3: TGTGCCAGCACCCGGGACAGGGTAACTAATGAAAAACTGTTTTTT.

The chain couples TRBV29-1 to TRBJ2-3; D is perhaps TRBD2 (6 bases). Trimming took 4 bases from V and 4 from J, leaving 9 bases between them. The germline gives CDR1 SQVTM, CDR2 ANQGSEA. The CDR3 loop spans 12 amino acids. DNA of the CDR3: TGCAGCGTTGGCACGGGAGCAGATACGCAGTATTTT. It specifies CSVGTGADTQYF.

About this clonotype: One end of the junction fails to match germline, which may point to a read error. V usage is TRBV7-9 and J usage is TRBJ2-2; D is unresolved. This CDR3 has 13 amino acids. The germline CDR1 and CDR2 sequences are SEHNR and FQNEAQ (reference sequence). The CDR3 protein is CASSVAESPELFF. The CDR3 DNA reads TGTGCCAGCAGCGTAGCCGAATCCCCGGAGCTGTTTTTT.

CDR3 sequence: CASSITGGAGSNEQFF. CDR3 coding DNA: TGTGCCAGCAGCATAACAGGGGGCGCAGGCTCCAATGAGCAGTTCTTC. The rearrangement uses TRBV7-9 and TRBJ2-1; 9 bases map to TRBD1. Germline CDR1 is SEHNR and CDR2 is FQNEAQ (reference sequence). The CDR3 covers 16 residues. With V trimmed by 5 bases and J by 6 bases, 11 bases remained unmatched.

This chain uses TRBV5-1 with TRBJ1-1; D remains unclear. The CDR3 totals 13 residues. The ends were cut back, 6 bases at V and 0 bases at J, with 9 bases in the middle. Germline V gene data show CDR1 as SGHRS and CDR2 as YFSETQ. The CDR3 region is CASKEALNTEAFF. CDR3 bases: TGCGCCAGCAAGGAGGCTCTGAACACTGAAGCTTTCTTT. Drawing the rest from reference TRBV5-1 and TRBJ1-1, the complete variable domain is KAGVTQTPRYLIKTRGQQVTLSCSPISGHRSVSWYQQTPGQGLQFLFEYFSETQRNKGNFPGRFSGRQFSNSRSEMNVSTLELGDSALYLCASKEALNTEAFFGQGTRLTVV.

As to this clonotype: Since a much larger clone is just one base distant, this may be a read error. The chain combines TRBV5-1 with TRBJ2-1; TRBD1 aligns across 7 bases. The J segment lost 13 bases and the V segment lost 0 bases, leaving 13 bases of the junction unmatched. The CDR3 runs 15 residues. Germline lookup yields CDR1 SGHRS and CDR2 YFSETQ. CDR3 in amino acids: CASSLAGTEQETQFF. Written as DNA, the CDR3 is TGCGCCAGCAGCTTGGCAGGGACAGAGCAAGAGACCCAGTTCTTC.

Here the CDR3 reads CASSRASPRADTQYF. DNA for the CDR3: TGCGCCAGCAGCCGCGCCAGCCCGAGGGCAGATACGCAGTATTTT. V and J are TRBV5-1 and TRBJ2-3, with D possibly being TRBD2 (5 bases). The CDR3 is 15 amino acids. CDR1 SGHRS and CDR2 YFSETQ come from the germline V gene. Trimming stripped 4 bases from V and 4 bases from J, with 16 bases between.

This clonotype was seen just once. The rearrangement uses TRBV3-1 and TRBJ2-2; 13 bases are shared with TRBD2. With V trimmed by 3 bases and J by 1 base, 5 bases remained unmatched. CDR1 LGHDT and CDR2 YNNKEL come from the germline V gene (reference sequence). CDR3 length: 18 residues. CDR3 region: CASSHGTSGVKNTGELFF. CDR3 nucleotides: TGTGCCAGCAGCCACGGGACTAGCGGGGTTAAGAACACCGGGGAGCTGTTTTTT.

The chain employs TRBV6-5 and TRBJ1-2, with D unresolved. Trimming left V 6 bases short and J 5 bases short, with 19 bases between. This CDR3 has 15 residues. Germline CDR1 is MNHEY and CDR2 is SVGAGI. CDR3 region: CASSPVEGAGYGYTF. CDR3 DNA sequence: TGTGCCAGCAGCCCCGTCGAAGGTGCGGGGTATGGCTACACCTTC.